This TCR beta chain derives from a study of cytomegalovirus exposure and HLA in healthy donors. PCR primers comprised 60 Vbeta and 13 Jbeta primers. Only in-frame clones appear in the TCRdb table, and some are missing; sequencing was by immunoSEQ multiplex PCR. Of around 160,000 clones listed, approximately 80% are singletons. CDR1 is MNHEY and CDR2 is SVGAGI in the germline V gene. The CDR3 has 16 amino acids. V trimming: 0 bases; J trimming: 3 bases; junction bases outside the gene matches: 6. This sequence joins TRBV6-5 and TRBJ2-7; 9 bases are a match to TRBD1. The source of this sequence is a young man in good health and CMV-seropositive. Material: PBMCs. CDR3 loop: CASSYSGQGTVYEQYF. The CDR3 nucleotides are TGTGCCAGCAGTTACTCAGGACAGGGGACTGTCTACGAGCAGTACTTC.